The 6 T cell receptor beta chains below all came from one sample that was sequenced in a study of low-dose radiotherapy and immunotherapy resistance in tumors. cDNA synthesis used a TRAV/TRBV-specific primer set for both chains. With a V-primer adapter and a constant-region primer, TCRs were amplified for roughly 21 PCR cycles. TCRdb called the reads again in MiXCR, with one record for every CDR3 protein. The data contain over 65,000 distinct CDR3 sequences, roughly a sixth of them singletons. Sample time point: before trial treatment. The sample was PBMCs, taken before treatment. Receptor source: a male donor with prostate cancer.

This clonotype occurred many times. The CDR3 region is CASSFGGGQDTQYF. CDR3 bases: TGTGCCAGCAGCTTTGGAGGGGGCCAGGATACGCAGTATTTT. The V and J genes are TRBV7-2 and TRBJ2-3; D is perhaps TRBD1 (7 bases). V lost 3 bases and J 6 bases, leaving 13 bases between the germline ends. CDR1 and CDR2 (germline): SGHTA, FQGNSA. The CDR3 has 14 amino acids. The whole variable domain, filled in from reference TRBV7-2 and TRBJ2-3, reads GAGVSQSPSNKVTEKGKDVELRCDPISGHTALYWYRQSLGQGLEFLIYFQGNSAPDKSGLPSDRFSAERTGGSVSTLTIQRTQQEDSAVYLCASSFGGGQDTQYFGPGTRLTVL.

At least ten counts were recorded for this clonotype. The chain carries TRBV9 and TRBJ2-5; 7 positions agree with TRBD1. This CDR3 has 17 amino acids. Germline values: CDR1 SGDLS, CDR2 YYNGEE. The V segment lost 4 bases and the J segment 1 base; nucleotides outside the gene matches: 13. CDR3 coding DNA: TGTGCCAGCAGCATAGGAGGAGTGTCAGGGGGCCAAGAGACCCAGTACTTC. Translation gives CASSIGGVSGGQETQYF.

This chain joins TRBV6-1 and TRBJ1-5; 12 bases are shared with TRBD1. Per the germline V gene, CDR1 is MNHNS and CDR2 is SASEGT. The junction had 6 bases not matched to a gene; V was cut back by 4 bases and J by 5 bases. The CDR3 contains 16 residues. The CDR3 nucleotides are TGTGCCAGCAGTGCCATGGGACAGGGGGCTGATCAGCCCCAGCATTTT. This encodes CASSAMGQGADQPQHF.

This chain joins TRBV5-1 and TRBJ2-7; TRBD1 matches 8 bases. The CDR3 has 13 amino acids. The V and J ends lost 4 bases and 6 bases, in that order; junction bases with no gene match: 6. Germline V gene sequence: CDR1 SGHRS, CDR2 YFSETQ. CDR3 protein: CASSTGQGREQYF. The CDR3, as DNA: TGCGCCAGCAGCACCGGACAGGGACGCGAGCAGTACTTC.

The sample holds many counts of this clonotype. V is TRBV12-3 or TRBV12-4 and J is TRBJ1-4, with 7 nucleotides matching TRBD1. V lost 6 bases to trimming and J lost 7 bases; unmatched junction nucleotides: 11. There are 15 residues in the CDR3. The CDR3 loop is CASSYPDREVEKLFF. The DNA of the CDR3 is TGTGCCAGCAGCTATCCCGACAGGGAGGTTGAAAAACTGTTTTTT.

In its sample, this clonotype was seen many times. V and J are TRBV7-2 and TRBJ2-1; TRBD2 matches at 11 bases. Germline lookup yields CDR1 SGHTA and CDR2 FQGNSA. This CDR3 spans 15 amino acids. V gave up 4 bases and J gave up 6 bases; unmatched junction bases: 5. Here the CDR3 reads CASSSTSGGPNEQFF. The CDR3 DNA follows: TGTGCCAGCAGCTCCACTAGCGGGGGCCCCAATGAGCAGTTCTTC.